This TCR beta chain was retrieved from a study of shared T cell receptors in the human thymus. V lost 4 bases and J lost 2; bases outside the gene matches: 7. The germline V gene encodes CDR1 SGHNT and CDR2 YENEEA. CDR3 length equals 16 residues. Profiled with immunoSEQ multiplex PCR; TCRdb holds only in-frame clones, not every one. Found here are almost 550,000 clones, 70% to 80% of them singletons; the top ten hold roughly 0.013%. The same sample was also used in a study of human thymus T cells. From that paper: Usage of V and J genes appeared biased in thymic and blood repertoires.

This chain connects TRBV11-3 to TRBJ2-7; TRBD2 agrees at 11 bases. The receptor's source is a boy younger than two with a congenital heart defect. The sequenced sample consisted of thymocytes. The DNA for the CDR3 is TGTGCCAGCAGCTCTCCTCTAGCGGGAGGACCCTACGAGCAGTACTTC. Translation gives CASSSPLAGGPYEQYF.